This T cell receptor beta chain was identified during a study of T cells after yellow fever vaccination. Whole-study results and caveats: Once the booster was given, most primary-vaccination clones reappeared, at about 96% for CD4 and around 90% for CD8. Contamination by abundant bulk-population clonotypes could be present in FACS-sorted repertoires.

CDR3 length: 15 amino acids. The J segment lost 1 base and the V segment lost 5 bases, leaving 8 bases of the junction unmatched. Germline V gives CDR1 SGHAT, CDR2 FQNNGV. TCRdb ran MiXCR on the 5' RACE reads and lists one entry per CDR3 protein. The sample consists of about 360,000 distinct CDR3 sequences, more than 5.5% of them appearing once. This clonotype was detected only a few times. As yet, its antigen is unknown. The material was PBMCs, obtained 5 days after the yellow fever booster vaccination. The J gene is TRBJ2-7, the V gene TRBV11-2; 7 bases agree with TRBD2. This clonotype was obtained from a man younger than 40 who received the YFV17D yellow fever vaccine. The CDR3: CASSRTRTASYEQYF. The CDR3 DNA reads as TGTGCCAGCAGCCGGACTAGGACGGCGTCCTACGAGCAGTACTTC.